The rows below give T cell receptor beta chains drawn from one sample of a study of shared clonotypes between healthy human individuals. Method: immunoSEQ multiplex PCR; TCRdb's copy keeps in-frame clones and lacks some. The data hold 550,000 to 750,000 clones, with roughly 94% observed a single time. The material sequenced was naive CD8+ T cells sorted from blood. The receptor set was obtained from a man aged 25-45 years in good health. Each CDR3 is given without its conserved first and last residue.

V gene: TRBV10-3
J gene: TRBJ2-4
CDR3 protein: AISEGVGDSYIQY

V gene: TRBV6-1
J gene: TRBJ1-1
CDR3 protein: ASQDPVVANTEAF

V gene: TRBV28
J gene: TRBJ1-3
CDR3 protein: ASSYTGSTIY

V gene: TRBV11-3
J gene: TRBJ1-1
CDR3 protein: AIAPGENTEAF

V gene: TRBV7-8
J gene: TRBJ1-5
CDR3 protein: ASSLARGLTNQPQH

V gene: TRBV29-1
J gene: TRBJ2-1
CDR3 protein: SVRGISGNEQF

V gene: TRBV6-5
J gene: TRBJ2-5
CDR3 protein: ASSHLRQGWETQY

V gene: TRBV7-8
J gene: TRBJ2-7
CDR3 protein: ASSLPGQRREQY

V gene: TRBV5-3
J gene: TRBJ2-2
CDR3 protein: ARSHGGQANTGELF

V gene: TRBV19
J gene: TRBJ2-7
CDR3 protein: ASSPRVSPRNYEQY

V gene: TRBV6-1
J gene: TRBJ2-2
CDR3 protein: ASSDLRRGLGELF

V gene: TRBV4-3
J gene: TRBJ1-2
CDR3 protein: ASSQELGQNYGYT

V gene: TRBV14
J gene: TRBJ2-1
CDR3 protein: ASSHLLREQF

V gene: TRBV2
J gene: TRBJ1-1
CDR3 protein: ASSETTRPRTRGMNTEAF

V gene: TRBV21-1
J gene: TRBJ2-7
CDR3 protein: ASSKGTDGALGYEQY

V gene: TRBV19
J gene: TRBJ2-7
CDR3 protein: ASSSGLSYEQY

V gene: TRBV2
J gene: TRBJ2-1
CDR3 protein: ASTLVSYNEQF

V gene: TRBV7-8
J gene: TRBJ1-5
CDR3 protein: ASSLDRQGRDFSNQPQH

V gene: TRBV4-3
J gene: TRBJ2-1
CDR3 protein: ASSQDRAGGWEQF

V gene: TRBV2
J gene: TRBJ2-7
CDR3 protein: APMGGLEQY

V gene: TRBV7-7
J gene: TRBJ2-1
CDR3 protein: ASSLAPGPLHNEQF

V gene: TRBV7-9
J gene: TRBJ2-7
CDR3 protein: ASSLVGEQY

V gene: TRBV18
J gene: TRBJ2-3
CDR3 protein: ASSPQGTDTQY

V gene: TRBV7-9
J gene: TRBJ2-3
CDR3 protein: ASSLVRGSDTQY

V gene: TRBV6-6
J gene: TRBJ2-1
CDR3 protein: ASSTGQGLDEQF

V gene: TRBV9
J gene: TRBJ2-1
CDR3 protein: ASSSNLAGGVGYNEQF

V gene: TRBV19
J gene: TRBJ2-1
CDR3 protein: ASSLFLGPKYEQF

V gene: TRBV29-1
J gene: TRBJ1-1
CDR3 protein: SVETGGAEAF

V gene: TRBV5-8
J gene: TRBJ2-1
CDR3 protein: ASSLGLAGGNEQF

V gene: TRBV11-2
J gene: TRBJ1-5
CDR3 protein: ASSLVGTYSNQPQH

V gene: TRBV12-2
J gene: TRBJ1-5
CDR3 protein: ASRLGGGNSNQPQH

V gene: TRBV29-1
J gene: TRBJ2-3
CDR3 protein: SVAASVSTDTQY

V gene: TRBV2
J gene: TRBJ2-2
CDR3 protein: AITGSYGNTGELF

V gene: TRBV5-1
J gene: TRBJ2-5
CDR3 protein: ASSWAGGQGETQY

V gene: TRBV4-1
J gene: TRBJ2-3
CDR3 protein: ASSQARGRASDTQY

V gene: TRBV11-2
J gene: TRBJ2-2
CDR3 protein: ASSLDWRGNTGELF

V gene: TRBV28
J gene: TRBJ1-5
CDR3 protein: ASSFQTGGSQPQH

V gene: TRBV15
J gene: TRBJ2-1
CDR3 protein: ATSRGDGSYNEQF

V gene: TRBV28
J gene: TRBJ2-3
CDR3 protein: ASSPTRDSISWTQY

V gene: TRBV7-2
J gene: TRBJ1-2
CDR3 protein: ASSPGGYT

V gene: TRBV7-9
J gene: TRBJ2-7
CDR3 protein: ASSLPGSYEQY

V gene: TRBV15
J gene: TRBJ2-2
CDR3 protein: ATSRDPSGELF

V gene: TRBV6-4
J gene: TRBJ2-1
CDR3 protein: ASSDSGLVQF

V gene: TRBV5-6
J gene: TRBJ2-3
CDR3 protein: ASSAPGGVSTDTQY

V gene: TRBV19
J gene: TRBJ2-1
CDR3 protein: ASSLLGGASYNEQF

V gene: TRBV5-4
J gene: TRBJ2-1
CDR3 protein: ASSHSTGLDEQF

V gene: TRBV28
J gene: TRBJ1-3
CDR3 protein: ASSPPDLLAGNTIY

V gene: TRBV14
J gene: TRBJ2-7
CDR3 protein: ASSQDWRGGEQY

V gene: TRBV4-3
J gene: TRBJ1-1
CDR3 protein: ASRLGVEAF

V gene: TRBV27
J gene: TRBJ2-1
CDR3 protein: ASSLLRTADEQF

V gene: TRBV2
J gene: TRBJ2-1
CDR3 protein: ASEQATYNEQF

V gene: TRBV9
J gene: TRBJ2-7
CDR3 protein: ASSVEGVTGAYEQY

V gene: TRBV9
J gene: TRBJ2-1
CDR3 protein: ASSVGGLAVLNEQF